A selection of T cell receptor beta chains follows, all from one sample in a study of human T cells and chemical hapten exposure. In TCRdb, the RACE reads were re-called with MiXCR into one record per CDR3 protein. Here the sample spans about 120,000 distinct CDR3 sequences, roughly 14% being singletons. Sequencing used whole blood, obtained in connection with sensitization to the hapten diphenylcyclopropenone (DPC). These receptors all come from a woman between 18 and 29 years old with alopecia areata. Some clones in this sample may be carry-over from other donors' samples. The CDR3 runs from the conserved cysteine through the conserved F or W. D genes are given only for firm matches. Some rows have no size entry. The others give once, few or many, or a class for an expanded clone.

D gene	V gene	clone size	J gene	CDR3 protein	CDR3 DNA
-	TRBV20-1	many	TRBJ1-1	CSARDGGSPNTEAFF	TGCAGTGCTAGAGATGGGGGCAGCCCGAACACTGAAGCTTTCTTT
TRBD2	TRBV11-3	few	TRBJ2-3	CASSARGSGGATDTQYF	TGTGCCAGCAGCGCAAGGGGCAGCGGGGGGGCCACAGATACGCAGTATTTT
-	TRBV2	-	TRBJ2-3	CASSPQGLESTDTQYF	TGTGCCAGCAGTCCCCAGGGATTAGAGAGCACAGATACGCAGTATTTT
-	TRBV9	many	TRBJ1-1	CASSVVLGAFF	TGTGCCAGCAGCGTTGTACTTGGGGCTTTCTTT
-	TRBV19	few	TRBJ1-6	CASSTGLIESPLHF	TGTGCCAGTAGTACGGGACTTATTGAGTCACCCCTCCACTTT
TRBD1	TRBV19	few	TRBJ2-7	CASSMGQGISYEQYF	TGTGCCAGTAGTATGGGACAGGGGATATCGTACGAGCAGTACTTC
TRBD2	TRBV2	-	TRBJ2-3	CASSVKRGGYTDTQYF	TGTGCCAGCAGTGTGAAGCGGGGGGGTTACACAGATACGCAGTATTTT
-	TRBV6-2/TRBV6-3	few	TRBJ1-1	CASSFPRAEAFF	TGTGCCAGCAGTTTCCCCAGGGCTGAAGCTTTCTTT
TRBD2	TRBV27	-	TRBJ2-7	CASSPLTSGGQDEQYF	TGTGCCAGCAGTCCCCTGACTAGCGGGGGGCAGGACGAGCAGTACTTC
TRBD2	TRBV27	-	TRBJ2-3	CASAKGGGATDTQYF	TGTGCCAGCGCCAAAGGCGGGGGGGCCACAGATACGCAGTATTTT
-	TRBV6-6	many	TRBJ1-5	CASSDREAGQPQHF	TGTGCCAGCAGTGACCGGGAGGCGGGGCAGCCCCAGCATTTT
-	TRBV19	many	TRBJ1-5	CASRARDLSNQPQHF	TGTGCCAGTAGAGCCCGGGACCTTAGCAATCAGCCCCAGCATTTT
-	TRBV18	-	TRBJ2-7	CASSPQGPLEQYF	TGTGCCAGCTCACCACAGGGACCCCTCGAGCAGTACTTC
TRBD1	TRBV18	many	TRBJ1-4	CASSPPGQGAEKLFF	TGTGCCAGCTCACCACCGGGACAGGGCGCTGAAAAACTGTTTTTT
-	TRBV7-9	few	TRBJ1-1	CASSTDILGGRSTEAFF	TGTGCCAGCAGCACCGACATCCTGGGGGGAAGAAGCACTGAAGCTTTCTTT
TRBD2	TRBV29-1	few	TRBJ2-7	CSVYGLAGAYEQYF	TGCAGCGTTTATGGACTAGCGGGGGCCTACGAGCAGTACTTC
TRBD1	TRBV29-1	-	TRBJ1-1	CSAGTEMNTEAFF	TGCAGCGCCGGGACAGAAATGAACACTGAAGCTTTCTTT
-	TRBV5-6	-	TRBJ2-3	CASSLGPMGTDTQYF	TGTGCCAGCAGCTTGGGCCCTATGGGCACAGATACGCAGTATTTT
-	TRBV12-5	few	TRBJ2-2	CASGFDGNTGELFF	TGTGCTAGTGGTTTCGATGGTAACACCGGGGAGCTGTTTTTT
TRBD1	TRBV4-3	few	TRBJ1-6	CASSPDLGQGNSPLHF	TGCGCCAGCAGCCCAGATCTGGGACAGGGTAATTCACCCCTCCACTTT
-	TRBV30	-	TRBJ1-6	CAWSVSGRGPSPLHF	TGTGCCTGGAGTGTAAGCGGCAGGGGACCTTCACCCCTCCACTTT
TRBD1	TRBV5-5	-	TRBJ2-1	CASMQGVSSYNEQFF	TGTGCCAGCATGCAGGGGGTCTCCTCCTACAATGAGCAGTTCTTC
TRBD1	TRBV27	-	TRBJ2-7	CASSLGQGGEQYF	TGTGCCAGCAGTTTAGGACAGGGGGGTGAGCAGTACTTC
-	TRBV28	-	TRBJ1-4	CASSSQTKGTNEKLFF	TGTGCCAGCAGTTCCCAAACGAAGGGTACTAATGAAAAACTGTTTTTT
-	TRBV4-3	-	TRBJ1-6	CASSQDESGSPLHF	TGCGCCAGCAGCCAAGATGAAAGCGGTTCACCCCTCCACTTT
-	TRBV20-1	few	TRBJ1-2	CSARGLRTAYGYTF	TGCAGTGCTCGAGGCCTCAGGACAGCCTATGGCTACACCTTC
-	TRBV28	-	TRBJ1-5	CASSRQSRNQPQHF	TGTGCCAGCAGTCGACAGAGCCGCAATCAGCCCCAGCATTTT
-	TRBV7-2	few	TRBJ1-2	CASRPGRAFGYTF	TGTGCCAGCAGGCCCGGACGGGCTTTTGGCTACACCTTC
TRBD1	TRBV18	few	TRBJ1-4	CASSGQGQNEKLFF	TGTGCCAGCTCAGGACAGGGACAAAATGAAAAACTGTTTTTT
TRBD2	TRBV7-2	-	TRBJ2-5	CASSIRGGEQTQYF	TGTGCCAGCAGCATCCGGGGGGGTGAACAGACCCAGTACTTC
-	TRBV4-3	-	TRBJ1-5	CASSQYRADSNQPQHF	TGCGCCAGCAGCCAATACAGGGCCGATAGCAATCAGCCCCAGCATTTT
-	TRBV6-5	few	TRBJ1-2	CASSYGTPATYGYTF	TGTGCCAGCAGTTACGGGACACCAGCCACCTATGGCTACACCTTC
-	TRBV18	few	TRBJ1-1	CASSLPDRPTEAFF	TGTGCCAGCTCACTCCCCGACAGGCCCACTGAAGCTTTCTTT
TRBD1	TRBV11-2	few	TRBJ1-6	CASSRDRVNSPLDF	TGTGCCAGCAGCCGGGACAGGGTTAATTCACCCCTCGACTTT
-	TRBV15	many	TRBJ2-3	CATSRVGTSTDTQYF	TGTGCCACCAGCAGAGTCGGTACTAGCACAGATACGCAGTATTTT
-	TRBV5-4	few	TRBJ2-1	CASSLARGHPNEQFF	TGTGCCAGCAGCTTGGCCAGGGGACACCCCAATGAGCAGTTCTTC
-	TRBV30	-	TRBJ1-2	CAWRERAFYGYTF	TGTGCCTGGAGGGAAAGGGCCTTCTATGGCTACACCTTC
-	TRBV4-3	-	TRBJ1-2	CASSGIANYGYTF	TGCGCCAGCAGCGGAATAGCTAACTATGGCTACACCTTC
-	TRBV6-1	few	TRBJ1-2	CAAGDFGYTF	TGTGCGGCCGGAGATTTCGGCTACACCTTC
-	TRBV27	few	TRBJ1-2	CASKGQYYGYTF	TGTGCCAGCAAAGGGCAGTACTATGGCTACACCTTC
-	TRBV6-2/TRBV6-3	many	TRBJ2-5	CASSPAADQETQYF	TGTGCCAGCAGTCCCGCGGCGGACCAAGAGACCCAGTACTTC
-	TRBV4-3	-	TRBJ1-3	CASSQLTGNTIYF	TGCGCCAGCAGCCAACTTACTGGAAACACCATATATTTT
-	TRBV6-6	few	TRBJ2-1	CASNYGRRSGDEQFF	TGTGCCAGCAACTACGGCCGAAGGTCCGGGGATGAGCAGTTCTTC
TRBD1	TRBV6-2/TRBV6-3	once	TRBJ1-5	CASSRDSDQPQHF	TGTGCCAGCAGTAGGGACAGTGATCAGCCCCAGCATTTT
TRBD1	TRBV11-3	-	TRBJ2-2	CASSYRGSGELFF	TGTGCCAGCAGCTACAGGGGATCCGGGGAGCTGTTTTTT
-	TRBV29-1	-	TRBJ1-1	CSVSSGMNTEAFF	TGCAGCGTATCCAGTGGTATGAACACTGAAGCTTTCTTT
-	TRBV29-1	-	TRBJ2-7	CSGGSRGEEQYF	TGCAGCGGAGGGTCGAGAGGGGAAGAGCAGTACTTC
TRBD2	TRBV20-1	-	TRBJ2-1	CSAQKTSGASSYNEQFF	TGCAGTGCTCAAAAGACTAGCGGGGCCAGCTCCTACAATGAGCAGTTCTTC
TRBD2	TRBV20-1	few	TRBJ2-3	CSARAGGVSTDTQYF	TGCAGTGCTCGAGCGGGGGGCGTAAGCACAGATACGCAGTATTTT
-	TRBV11-3	-	TRBJ2-1	CASSLDSTGTNEQFF	TGTGCCAGCAGCTTAGATAGCACAGGGACGAATGAGCAGTTCTTC
-	TRBV12-3/TRBV12-4	few	TRBJ2-7	CASSEGSPNYEQYF	TGTGCCAGCAGTGAGGGGAGCCCGAACTACGAGCAGTACTTC
-	TRBV3-1	-	TRBJ2-1	CASSQEPGPWDEQFF	TGTGCCAGCAGCCAAGAGCCGGGCCCCTGGGATGAGCAGTTCTTC
-	TRBV18	-	TRBJ1-3	CASSPPGRPFSGNTIYF	TGTGCCAGCTCACCACCGGGCAGACCCTTCTCTGGAAACACCATATATTTT
-	TRBV7-6	-	TRBJ2-1	CASSFRDYNEQFF	TGTGCCAGCAGCTTCCGGGACTACAATGAGCAGTTCTTC
-	TRBV3-1	many	TRBJ2-6	CASSRSAGANVLTF	TGTGCCAGCAGCCGATCTGCTGGGGCCAACGTCCTGACTTTC
-	TRBV29-1	once	TRBJ2-1	CSARRDRRAYF	TGCAGCGCCCGACGGGATCGACGGGCATATTTC
-	TRBV4-3	-	TRBJ1-1	CASSHRTIELAVDRRMNTEAFF	TGCGCCAGCAGCCACCGCACAATAGAACTGGCAGTGGACCGGCGAATGAACACTGAAGCTTTCTTT
TRBD1	TRBV28	few	TRBJ2-3	CASRTGGLSTDTQYF	TGTGCCTCGAGGACAGGGGGGCTTAGCACAGATACGCAGTATTTT
-	TRBV6-2/TRBV6-3	-	TRBJ2-7	CASSYLRHPRREQYF	TGTGCCAGCAGTTACTTAAGACATCCAAGGAGGGAGCAGTACTTC
-	TRBV5-1	-	TRBJ2-5	CASSLTSPQETQYF	TGCGCCAGCAGCTTGACTAGCCCCCAAGAGACCCAGTACTTC